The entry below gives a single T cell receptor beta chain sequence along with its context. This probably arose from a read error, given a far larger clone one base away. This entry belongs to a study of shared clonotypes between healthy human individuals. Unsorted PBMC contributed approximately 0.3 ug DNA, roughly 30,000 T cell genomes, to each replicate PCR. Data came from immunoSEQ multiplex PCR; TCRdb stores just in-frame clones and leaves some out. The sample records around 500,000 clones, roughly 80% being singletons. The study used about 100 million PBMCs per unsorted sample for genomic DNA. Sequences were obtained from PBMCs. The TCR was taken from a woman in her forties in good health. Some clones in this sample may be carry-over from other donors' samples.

CDR3 sequence: CASSSGTEYNFYGYTF. In DNA, the CDR3 is TGTGCCAGCAGTTCGGGAACGGAGTACAATTTCTATGGCTACACCTTC. This chain uses TRBV28 with TRBJ1-2; unclear D gene. There are 16 residues in the CDR3. The V gene lost 4 bases and the J gene lost 4 bases, with 19 bases spanning the gap. Germline V gives CDR1 MDHEN, CDR2 SYDVKM.